A single sample is the source of the 7 T cell receptor beta chains below, sequenced in a study of blood T cell repertoires in COVID-19. Only in-frame clones appear in the TCRdb table, and some are missing; sequencing was by immunoSEQ multiplex PCR. The data show about 110,000 clones, roughly 84% seen once. Sequenced input: peripheral blood. The receptors derive from a woman of 80 years or more with active or convalescent COVID-19.

This clone was observed once. The chain recombines TRBV6-5 with TRBJ1-5, with 7 bases identical to TRBD1. Unmatched junction bases numbered 4, after V lost 2 bases and J lost 6 bases. Germline CDR1 MNHEY, CDR2 SVGAGI. This CDR3 contains 14 residues. Here the CDR3 reads CASSYDRVGQPQHF. CDR3 DNA sequence: TGTGCCAGCAGTTACGACAGGGTAGGTCAGCCCCAGCATTTT.

The chain uses TRBV28 and TRBJ1-2; 7 bases fit TRBD1. The CDR3 loop spans 12 amino acids. Looked up from germline, CDR1 is MDHEN and CDR2 is SYDVKM. Germline trimming cut 5 bases from V and 6 bases from J; bases unmatched to any gene: 3. The DNA for the CDR3 is TGTGCCAGCAGTATCACAGGGGATGGCTACACCTTC. This encodes CASSITGDGYTF.

The chain links TRBV5-5 to TRBJ1-1; TRBD1 aligns across 7 bases. CDR3 length: 18 amino acids. The germline V gene encodes CDR1 SGHKS and CDR2 YYEKEE (reference sequence). The trim removed 5 bases at V and 0 bases at J, leaving 16 bases unmatched. CDR3 loop: CASSRGSTGFRVNTEAFF. CDR3 coding DNA: TGTGCCAGCAGTAGGGGTTCGACAGGGTTCAGGGTGAACACTGAAGCTTTCTTT.

This clone was seen only a few times. The V gene is TRBV20-1, the J gene TRBJ1-1; TRBD1 agrees at 8 bases. V gave up 3 bases and J gave up 0 bases; unmatched junction bases: 3. The germline CDR1 and CDR2 sequences are DFQATT and SNEGSKA (reference sequence). The CDR3 has 14 amino acids. CDR3 loop: CSASRQGLNTEAFF. The CDR3 bases are TGCAGTGCTAGTAGACAGGGGTTGAACACTGAAGCTTTCTTT.

This chain's CDR3 is CASSLVGRPTNEKLFF. Here the CDR3 DNA reads TGTGCCAGCTCCCTCGTGGGGAGACCAACTAATGAAAAACTGTTTTTT. This chain connects TRBV18 to TRBJ1-4; D gene unclear. V shed 6 bases and J shed 0 bases, with 14 bases lying between them. Looked up from germline, CDR1 is KGHSH and CDR2 is LQKENI. The CDR3 has 16 amino acids.

This chain connects TRBV10-3 to TRBJ1-5; TRBD1 matches at 10 bases. This CDR3 region has 14 residues. Germline loops: CDR1 ENHRY, CDR2 SYGVKD. After removal of 6 bases from V and 3 bases from J, the junction contained 2 bases not matched to a gene. CDR3 sequence (DNA): TGTGCCATCAGGGGGACAGGGGACAATCAGCCCCAGCATTTT. It translates to CAIRGTGDNQPQHF.

This chain uses TRBV11-2 with TRBJ2-7; D not resolved. Trimming stripped 3 bases from V and 4 bases from J, with 7 bases between. The CDR3 totals 12 residues. CDR1 is SGHAT, CDR2 FQNNGV, per germline. This CDR3 reads CASSFVSYEQYF. The CDR3, as DNA: TGTGCCAGCAGCTTCGTTTCGTACGAGCAGTACTTC. The variable domain in full, completed from reference TRBV11-2 and TRBJ2-7, reads EAGVAQSPRYKIIEKRQSVAFWCNPISGHATLYWYQQILGQGPKLLIQFQNNGVVDDSQLPKDRFSAERLKGVDSTLKIQPAKLEDSAVYLCASSFVSYEQYFGPGTRLTVT.